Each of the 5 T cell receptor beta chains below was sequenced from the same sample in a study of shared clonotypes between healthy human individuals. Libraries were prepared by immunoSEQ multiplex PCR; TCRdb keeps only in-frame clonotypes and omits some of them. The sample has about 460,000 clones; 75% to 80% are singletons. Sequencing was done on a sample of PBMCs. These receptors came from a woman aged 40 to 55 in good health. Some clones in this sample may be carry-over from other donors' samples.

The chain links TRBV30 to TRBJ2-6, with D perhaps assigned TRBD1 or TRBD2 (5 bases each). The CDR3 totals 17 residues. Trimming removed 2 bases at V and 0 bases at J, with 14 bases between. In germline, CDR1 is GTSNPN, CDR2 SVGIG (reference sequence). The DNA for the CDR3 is TGTGCCTGGAGTCTCGGGGCCCTAGGCTCTGGGGCCAACGTCCTGACTTTC. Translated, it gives CAWSLGALGSGANVLTF.

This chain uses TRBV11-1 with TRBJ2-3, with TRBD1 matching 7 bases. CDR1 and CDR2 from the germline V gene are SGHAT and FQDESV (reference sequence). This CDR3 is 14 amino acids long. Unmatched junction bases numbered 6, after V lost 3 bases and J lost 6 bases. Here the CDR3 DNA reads TGTGCCAGCAGCTTGCTTGAGGGGGCTGATACGCAGTATTTT. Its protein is CASSLLEGADTQYF.

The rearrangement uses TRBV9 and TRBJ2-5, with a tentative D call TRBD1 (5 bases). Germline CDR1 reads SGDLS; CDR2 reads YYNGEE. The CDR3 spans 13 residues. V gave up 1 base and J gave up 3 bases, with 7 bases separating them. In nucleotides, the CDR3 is TGTGCCAGCAGCGTATCAGGGAAAGAGACCCAGTACTTC. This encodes CASSVSGKETQYF.

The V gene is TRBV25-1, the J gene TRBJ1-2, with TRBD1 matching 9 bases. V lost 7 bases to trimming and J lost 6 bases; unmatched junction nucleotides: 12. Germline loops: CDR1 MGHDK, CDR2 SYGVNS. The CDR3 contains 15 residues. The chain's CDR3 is CASTARGTGRDGYTF. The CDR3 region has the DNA TGTGCCAGCACCGCGAGGGGGACAGGGAGGGATGGCTACACCTTC.

Here the CDR3 reads CASSLGALLNEKLFF. In DNA, the CDR3 is TGCGCCAGCAGCCTGGGGGCCCTTCTAAATGAAAAACTGTTTTTT. J is TRBJ1-4 and V is TRBV4-3; possible D gene TRBD1, 6 bases. Trimming took off 4 bases at V and 5 bases at J, with 14 bases between the two ends. The CDR3 totals 15 residues. CDR1 LGHNA and CDR2 YSLEER come from the germline V gene.